Listed below are T cell receptor beta chains from one sample, sequenced in a study of early T cells in non-severe SARS-CoV-2 infection. One entry per CDR3 protein, called by TCRdb with MiXCR from the 5' RACE reads. The profile shows some 100,000 distinct CDR3 sequences, roughly 15% of them singletons. Material: whole blood. These receptors all come from an adult who was a healthcare worker with PCR-confirmed SARS-CoV-2 infection or an uninfected control (not recorded which). Both conserved end residues are part of each CDR3. Fields, in order: J gene, clone size, V gene, D gene, CDR3 DNA, CDR3 protein. D genes are given only for firm matches. Expanded clones get a size class; other rows say once, few or many, or leave the size out.

j_gene: TRBJ1-1
abundance: few
v_gene: TRBV4-1
d_gene: .
CDR3nt: TGCGCCAGCAGCCAACCCTCTGGGGGGAGATACACTGAAGCTTTCTTT
CDR3aa: CASSQPSGGRYTEAFF

j_gene: TRBJ1-1
abundance: few
v_gene: TRBV5-1
d_gene: TRBD1
CDR3nt: TGCGCCAGCAGCTTGGCCCCCTTACAGGGGCGGACTGAAGCTTTCTTT
CDR3aa: CASSLAPLQGRTEAFF

j_gene: TRBJ1-4
abundance: .
v_gene: TRBV7-7
d_gene: .
CDR3nt: TGTGCCAGCAGCTTAACTGTTTCGGACATCTATAATGAAAAACTGTTTTTT
CDR3aa: CASSLTVSDIYNEKLFF

j_gene: TRBJ1-2
abundance: many
v_gene: TRBV10-3
d_gene: .
CDR3nt: TGTGCCATCAGTGGACTGGAAAACTATGGCTACACCTTC
CDR3aa: CAISGLENYGYTF

j_gene: TRBJ2-5
abundance: few
v_gene: TRBV11-3
d_gene: .
CDR3nt: TGTGCCAGCAGCTCCGGGGCCTACCAAGAGACCCAGTACTTC
CDR3aa: CASSSGAYQETQYF

j_gene: TRBJ2-1
abundance: .
v_gene: TRBV14
d_gene: .
CDR3nt: TGTGCCAGCAGCCAAGATTTGGAGGGGGTCCCCATCTTC
CDR3aa: CASSQDLEGVPIF

j_gene: TRBJ2-5
abundance: many
v_gene: TRBV7-6
d_gene: TRBD1
CDR3nt: TGTGCCAGCAGCTCGGGGACAGCCACGGGGACCCAGTACTTC
CDR3aa: CASSSGTATGTQYF

j_gene: TRBJ2-3
abundance: .
v_gene: TRBV12-3/TRBV12-4
d_gene: .
CDR3nt: TGTGCCAGCAGTTTAGGGGGAGATGTAAATACGCAGTATTTT
CDR3aa: CASSLGGDVNTQYF

j_gene: TRBJ2-5
abundance: .
v_gene: TRBV20-1
d_gene: .
CDR3nt: TGCAGTGCTTTCCAACTCCGGCCCCCCCAAGAGACCCAGTACTTC
CDR3aa: CSAFQLRPPQETQYF

j_gene: TRBJ1-3
abundance: few
v_gene: TRBV12-3/TRBV12-4
d_gene: .
CDR3nt: TGTGCTTGCCGACAGCCAAGCTCTGGAAACACCATATATTTT
CDR3aa: CACRQPSSGNTIYF

j_gene: TRBJ2-3
abundance: many
v_gene: TRBV27
d_gene: .
CDR3nt: TGTGCCAGCAGTGCTTGGGGTAGGGCTTCTAGCACAGATACGCAGTATTTT
CDR3aa: CASSAWGRASSTDTQYF

j_gene: TRBJ1-1
abundance: many
v_gene: TRBV6-1
d_gene: .
CDR3nt: TGTGCCAGCAGTGAAGGGCACACTGAAGCTTTCTTT
CDR3aa: CASSEGHTEAFF

j_gene: TRBJ1-1
abundance: few
v_gene: TRBV7-2
d_gene: TRBD1
CDR3nt: TGTGCCAGCAGCACGAGGACAGGGAACGCTGAAGCTTTCTTT
CDR3aa: CASSTRTGNAEAFF

j_gene: TRBJ2-3
abundance: .
v_gene: TRBV29-1
d_gene: TRBD1
CDR3nt: TGCAGCGTTGATAGGACAGGGGTTTCAGATACGCAGTATTTT
CDR3aa: CSVDRTGVSDTQYF

j_gene: TRBJ2-3
abundance: .
v_gene: TRBV10-3
d_gene: .
CDR3nt: TGTGCCATCAGTGAATCGGGAGATACGCAGTATTTT
CDR3aa: CAISESGDTQYF

j_gene: TRBJ2-1
abundance: few
v_gene: TRBV7-6
d_gene: .
CDR3nt: TGTGCCAGCAGCCTTGGAACCCTTGGCATCAATGAGCAGTTCTTC
CDR3aa: CASSLGTLGINEQFF

j_gene: TRBJ1-3
abundance: few
v_gene: TRBV20-1
d_gene: .
CDR3nt: TGCAGTGCTAGTGAGGGGCTGAACTCTGGAAACACCATATATTTT
CDR3aa: CSASEGLNSGNTIYF

j_gene: TRBJ2-1
abundance: few
v_gene: TRBV6-2/TRBV6-3
d_gene: .
CDR3nt: TGTGCCAGCAGTTACCCCAATGAGCAGTTCTTC
CDR3aa: CASSYPNEQFF

j_gene: TRBJ2-3
abundance: few
v_gene: TRBV10-2
d_gene: .
CDR3nt: TGCGCCAGCAGTGGAAGCGGGACACTTAGCACAGATACGCAGTATTTT
CDR3aa: CASSGSGTLSTDTQYF

j_gene: TRBJ2-5
abundance: few
v_gene: TRBV20-1
d_gene: TRBD2
CDR3nt: TGCAGTGCTAGTCTAGCGGGTCTAAAAAAAGGCGAGACCCAGTACTTC
CDR3aa: CSASLAGLKKGETQYF